The 7 T cell receptor beta chains below were found in one sample sequenced in a study of PD-1 blockade in classical Hodgkin lymphoma. Some clones are missing from TCRdb's copy, which holds only in-frame ones; the method was immunoSEQ multiplex PCR. Among around 99,000 clones listed, roughly 79% were seen once. After autologous stem cell transplantation all patients relapsed, and prior brentuximab vedotin exposure differed between cohorts. Sequencing used peripheral blood mononuclear cells (PBMCs), obtained before the second cycle of nivolumab. The receptors shown here come from a human donor with classical Hodgkin lymphoma.

The V and J genes are TRBV5-6 and TRBJ1-3, with a weak D call TRBD1 (5 bases). The germline gives CDR1 SGHDT, CDR2 YYEEEE. This CDR3 comprises 16 residues. Trimming took off 6 bases at V and 4 bases at J, with 20 bases between the two ends. In DNA, the CDR3 is TGTGCCAGCACCTATCAGGGACGAGGTATCGGAAACACCATATATTTT. It is translated as CASTYQGRGIGNTIYF.

V is TRBV28 and J is TRBJ2-5; D perhaps matches TRBD2 (5 bases). The CDR3 is made up of 12 amino acids. Germline V gene lookup returns CDR1 MDHEN and CDR2 SYDVKM. Trimming took 10 bases from V and 5 from J, leaving 14 bases between them. CDR3 bases: TGTGCCACATCGGGGTTCGTGGAGACCCAGTACTTC. As protein: CATSGFVETQYF. The variable domain in full, with the rest retrieved from reference TRBV28 and TRBJ2-5, is DVKVTQSSRYLVKRTGEKVFLECVQDMDHENMFWYRQDPGLGLRLIYFSYDVKMKEKGDIPEGYSVSREKKERFSLILESASTNQTSMYLCATSGFVETQYFGPGTRLLVL.

The V call is TRBV29-1, the J call TRBJ2-5; possibly TRBD2 for D (6 bases). Looked up from germline, CDR1 is SQVTM and CDR2 is ANQGSEA. Trimming left V 4 bases short and J 7 bases short, with 16 bases between. CDR3 size: 13 residues. The CDR3 DNA reads TGCAGCGTTGGGAGGTCTAGCGATGTGACCCAGTACTTC. Amino acids: CSVGRSSDVTQYF.

As DNA, the CDR3 is TGCGCCAGCAGCCCGGGGGACTGGCCCACAGATACGCAGTATTTT. Translation gives CASSPGDWPTDTQYF. V gene TRBV5-1 combines with J gene TRBJ2-3; weak D call: TRBD2 (6 bases). Germline CDR1 SGHRS, CDR2 YFSETQ. The CDR3 is made up of 15 amino acids. The V end lost 4 bases, the J end lost 2 bases, and 14 bases lay between the germline ends. The full variable domain, with the rest looked up from reference TRBV5-1 and TRBJ2-3, is KAGVTQTPRYLIKTRGQQVTLSCSPISGHRSVSWYQQTPGQGLQFLFEYFSETQRNKGNFPGRFSGRQFSNSRSEMNVSTLELGDSALYLCASSPGDWPTDTQYFGPGTRLTVL.

V gene TRBV9 combines with J gene TRBJ2-3; 9 nucleotides agree with TRBD1. The germline V gene encodes CDR1 SGDLS and CDR2 YYNGEE. The CDR3 runs 15 residues. V lost 4 bases, J lost 4 bases, and 7 bases stayed unmatched. The CDR3: CASSRGQGNADTQYF. In DNA form, the CDR3 reads TGTGCCAGCAGCCGGGGACAGGGTAACGCAGATACGCAGTATTTT.

The genes are TRBV11-3 and TRBJ2-2; 9 bases line up with TRBD1. V was pared by 1 base and J by 7 bases, with 4 bases of the junction left unmatched. The CDR3 totals 15 residues. Germline-derived CDR1 and CDR2 are SGHNT and YENEEA. The CDR3 is CASSLGGTGFGELFF. The CDR3 DNA reads TGTGCCAGCAGCTTAGGAGGGACAGGGTTCGGGGAGCTGTTTTTT. Full variable domain (outside the CDR3, taken from reference TRBV11-3 and TRBJ2-2): EAGVVQSPRYKIIEKKQPVAFWCNPISGHNTLYWYLQNLGQGPELLIRYENEEAVDDSQLPKDRFSAERLKGVDSTLKIQPAELGDSAVYLCASSLGGTGFGELFFGEGSRLTVL.

This clone has at least ten counts. The sample contains more than one DNA sequence encoding this CDR3. The V gene is TRBV5-1, the J gene TRBJ2-5; 10 nucleotides match TRBD1. The germline V gene encodes CDR1 SGHRS and CDR2 YFSETQ. V lost 4 bases, J lost 5 bases, and 5 bases stayed unmatched. The CDR3 spans 14 residues. CDR3 coding DNA: TGCGCCAGCAGCCCCGGGACAGGGGTGGAGACCCAGTACTTC. Residues: CASSPGTGVETQYF.